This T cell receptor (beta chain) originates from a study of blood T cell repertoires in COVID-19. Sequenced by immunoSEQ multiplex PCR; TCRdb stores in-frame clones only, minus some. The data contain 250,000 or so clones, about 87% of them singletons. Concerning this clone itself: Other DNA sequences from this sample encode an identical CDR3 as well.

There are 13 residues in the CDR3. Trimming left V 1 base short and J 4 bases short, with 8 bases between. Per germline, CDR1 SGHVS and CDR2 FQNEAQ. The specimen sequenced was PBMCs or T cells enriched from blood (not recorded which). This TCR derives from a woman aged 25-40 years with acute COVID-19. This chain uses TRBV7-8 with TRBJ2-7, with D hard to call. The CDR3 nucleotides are TGTGCCAGCAGCTTAGATAGAGGATACGAGCAGTACTTC. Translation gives CASSLDRGYEQYF.